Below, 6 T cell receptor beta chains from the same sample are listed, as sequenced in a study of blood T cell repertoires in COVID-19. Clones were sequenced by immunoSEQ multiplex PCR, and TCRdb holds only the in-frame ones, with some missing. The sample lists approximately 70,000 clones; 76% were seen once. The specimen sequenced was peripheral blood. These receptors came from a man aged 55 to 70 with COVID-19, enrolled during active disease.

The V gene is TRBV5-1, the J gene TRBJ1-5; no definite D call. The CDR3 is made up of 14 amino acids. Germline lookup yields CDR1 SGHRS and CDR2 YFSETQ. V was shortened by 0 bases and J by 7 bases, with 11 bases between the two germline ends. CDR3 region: CASSLGEVGQPQHF. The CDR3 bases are TGCGCCAGCAGCTTGGGGGAGGTGGGCCAGCCCCAGCATTTT. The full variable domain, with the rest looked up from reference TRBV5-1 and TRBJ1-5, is KAGVTQTPRYLIKTRGQQVTLSCSPISGHRSVSWYQQTPGQGLQFLFEYFSETQRNKGNFPGRFSGRQFSNSRSEMNVSTLELGDSALYLCASSLGEVGQPQHFGDGTRLSIL.

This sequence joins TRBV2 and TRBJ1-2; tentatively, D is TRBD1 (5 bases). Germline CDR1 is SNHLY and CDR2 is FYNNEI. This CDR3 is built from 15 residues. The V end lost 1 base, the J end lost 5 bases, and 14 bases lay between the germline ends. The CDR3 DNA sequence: TGTGCCAGCAGTGAAGGCGCAGGGTCCCCTTATGGCTACACCTTC. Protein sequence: CASSEGAGSPYGYTF.

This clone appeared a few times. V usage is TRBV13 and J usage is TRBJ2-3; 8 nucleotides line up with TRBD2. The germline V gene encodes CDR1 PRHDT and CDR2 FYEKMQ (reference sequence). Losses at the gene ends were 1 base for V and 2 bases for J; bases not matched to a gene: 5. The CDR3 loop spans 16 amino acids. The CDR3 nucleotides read TGTGCCAGCAGCTTAGCAGTAGCGGGGTACACAGATACGCAGTATTTT. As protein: CASSLAVAGYTDTQYF. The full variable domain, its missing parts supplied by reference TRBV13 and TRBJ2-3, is AAGVIQSPRHLIKEKRETATLKCYPIPRHDTVYWYQQGPGQDPQFLISFYEKMQSDKGSIPDRFSAQQFSDYHSELNMSSLELGDSALYFCASSLAVAGYTDTQYFGPGTRLTVL.

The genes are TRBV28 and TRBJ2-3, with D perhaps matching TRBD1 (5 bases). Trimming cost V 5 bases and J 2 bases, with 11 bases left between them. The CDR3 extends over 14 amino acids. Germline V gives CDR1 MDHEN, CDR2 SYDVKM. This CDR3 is CASSPAGNTDTQYF. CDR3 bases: TGTGCCAGCAGTCCTGCAGGGAACACAGATACGCAGTATTTT.

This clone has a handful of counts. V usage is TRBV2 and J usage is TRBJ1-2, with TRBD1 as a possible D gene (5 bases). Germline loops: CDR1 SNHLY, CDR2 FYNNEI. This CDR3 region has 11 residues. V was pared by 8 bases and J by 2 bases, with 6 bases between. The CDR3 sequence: CASAGNYGYTF. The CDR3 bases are TGTGCCAGCGCAGGGAACTATGGCTACACCTTC.

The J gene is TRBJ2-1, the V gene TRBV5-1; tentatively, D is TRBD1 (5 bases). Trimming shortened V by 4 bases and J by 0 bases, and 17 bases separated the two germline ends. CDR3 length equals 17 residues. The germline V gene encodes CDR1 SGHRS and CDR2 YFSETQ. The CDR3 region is CASSDSPTASSYNEQFF. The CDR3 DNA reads TGCGCCAGCAGCGACAGCCCGACAGCGAGCTCCTACAATGAGCAGTTCTTC.